This entry lists 21 T cell receptor beta chains sequenced from one sample in a study of T cell repertoires in cytomegalovirus infection. TCRdb reprocessed the reads with MiXCR, giving one entry per CDR3 protein. The sample carries roughly 230,000 distinct CDR3 sequences, 10% to 15% recorded once. Sequenced material: PBMCs. The origin of the receptors is a human donor in good health (CMV status not recorded). Some clones in this sample may be carry-over from other donors' samples.

This clonotype came up many times. J is TRBJ2-1 and V is TRBV6-2 or TRBV6-3; possible D gene TRBD2, 6 bases. Germline CDR1 is MNHEY and CDR2 is SVGEGT. This CDR3 has 16 residues. V was shortened by 2 bases and J by 6 bases, with 17 bases between the two germline ends. CDR3 DNA: TGTGCCAGCAGTTACGGGGGGTTAACCGGGGGCAATGAGCAGTTCTTC. Translating gives CASSYGGLTGGNEQFF.

This clonotype has just a few counts. J is TRBJ1-5 and V is TRBV12-3 or TRBV12-4; D may be TRBD1 (6 bases). The length of the CDR3 is 13 residues. The V end lost 6 bases, the J end lost 4 bases, and 10 bases lay between the germline ends. CDR3 in DNA: TGTGCCAGCAGAAGTACAGGGAATCAGCCCCAGCATTTT. Protein product: CASRSTGNQPQHF.

In its sample, this clonotype was seen many times. The gene calls are TRBV7-9 and TRBJ1-6; 8 nucleotides line up with TRBD1. The CDR3 covers 15 residues. Germline CDR1 is SEHNR and CDR2 is FQNEAQ (reference sequence). Germline trimming cut 1 base from V and 5 bases from J; bases unmatched to any gene: 1. Here the CDR3 reads CASSLVTGDNSPLHF. In DNA, the CDR3 is TGTGCCAGCAGCTTAGTGACAGGGGATAATTCACCCCTCCACTTT. The full variable domain, completed using reference TRBV7-9 and TRBJ1-6, is DTGVSQNPRHKITKRGQNVTFRCDPISEHNRLYWYRQTLGQGPEFLTYFQNEAQLEKSRLLSDRFSAERPKGSFSTLEIQRTEQGDSAMYLCASSLVTGDNSPLHFGNGTRLTVT.

The sample holds a few counts of this clonotype. A much larger clone is a single base away; this may be a read error. The rearrangement links TRBV7-2 to TRBJ1-2; TRBD1 matches 7 bases. Germline V gives CDR1 SGHTA, CDR2 FQGNSA. This CDR3 region has 14 residues. Trimming cost V 2 bases and J 2 bases; bases outside gene matches: 2. CDR3: CASSLSTGNYGYTF. The CDR3 coding sequence is TGTGCCAGCAGCTTATCGACAGGGAACTATGGCTACACCTTC. Full variable domain (outside the CDR3, taken from reference TRBV7-2 and TRBJ1-2): GAGVSQSPSNKVTEKGKDVELRCDPISGHTALYWYRQSLGQGLEFLIYFQGNSAPDKSGLPSDRFSAERTGGSVSTLTIQRTQQEDSAVYLCASSLSTGNYGYTFGSGTRLTVV.

Many counts were recorded for this clonotype. The CDR3 coding sequence is TGTGCCAGCAGCTCGGGCGGGGAACAGTACTTC. Residues: CASSSGGEQYF. The V call is TRBV7-6, the J call TRBJ2-7, with a possible D match to TRBD2 (6 bases). The CDR3 runs to 11 residues. The germline V and J ends were trimmed by 4 bases and 10 bases, with 11 bases remaining between them. Germline loops: CDR1 SGHVS, CDR2 FNYEAQ.

This clonotype has ten or more counts. The chain combines TRBV11-2 with TRBJ2-2; D might be TRBD2 (5 bases). The CDR3 is made up of 14 amino acids. V was shortened by 7 bases and J by 4 bases, with 13 bases between the two germline ends. CDR1 is SGHAT and CDR2 is FQNNGV in the germline V gene. The CDR3 protein is CASTGARGTGELFF. DNA of the CDR3: TGTGCCAGCACTGGAGCTCGGGGCACCGGGGAGCTGTTTTTT.

This clonotype was seen ten or more times. The chain uses TRBV7-2 and TRBJ1-2, with 7 nucleotides matching TRBD1. The germline gives CDR1 SGHTA, CDR2 FQGNSA. The CDR3 runs to 16 residues. The ends lost 2 bases at V and 5 bases at J; junction bases unmatched: 11. CDR3 nucleotides: TGTGCCAGCAGCTTAACAGGGGATCCCACCCGTTATGGCTACACCTTC. It is translated as CASSLTGDPTRYGYTF.

This clonotype was detected many times. The genes are TRBV7-2 and TRBJ1-2; D is perhaps TRBD1 (6 bases). Germline CDR1 and CDR2: SGHTA and FQGNSA. This CDR3 is built from 16 residues. The V and J ends lost 1 base and 4 bases respectively, with 16 bases between them. CDR3 bases: TGTGCCAGCAGCTTAGTCCAGGGACAACCTCTCTATGGCTACACCTTC. It yields the protein CASSLVQGQPLYGYTF.

This clonotype was seen at least ten times. V is TRBV20-1 and J is TRBJ1-4; 12 bases are shared with TRBD1. In germline, CDR1 is DFQATT, CDR2 SNEGSKA (reference sequence). This CDR3 region has 16 residues. Trimming at V came to 6 bases and at J to 6 bases, leaving 11 bases not matched to a gene. The CDR3 coding sequence is TGCAGTGCCCGAACCGGGACAGGGGGCGCGTATGAAAAACTGTTTTTT. Its translation is CSARTGTGGAYEKLFF.

This chain joins TRBV11-2 and TRBJ2-7; 9 nucleotides align to TRBD1. This CDR3 spans 15 amino acids. The trim removed 0 bases at V and 6 bases at J, leaving 6 bases unmatched. Germline V gene sequence: CDR1 SGHAT, CDR2 FQNNGV. The DNA for the CDR3 is TGTGCCAGCAGCTTAGATCCGGGACAGGGAGTCGAGCAGTACTTC. Protein: CASSLDPGQGVEQYF.

This clonotype was seen many times. The chain has TRBV11-3 and TRBJ2-7, with 14 positions matching TRBD2. Germline lookup yields CDR1 SGHNT and CDR2 YENEEA. The CDR3 has 20 residues. V lost 6 bases and J lost 2; bases outside the gene matches: 18. CDR3 nucleotide sequence: TGTGCCAGCAGTCGCACCGCCGGGACTAGCGGGAGAGGGGCCCCCTACGAGCAGTACTTC. Its translation is CASSRTAGTSGRGAPYEQYF.

The chain uses TRBV19 and TRBJ2-5; TRBD2 aligns across 7 bases. This CDR3 contains 15 residues. Trimming at V came to 2 bases and at J to 5 bases, leaving 8 bases not matched to a gene. From germline, CDR1 is LNHDA and CDR2 SQIVND (reference sequence). DNA for the CDR3: TGTGCCAGTAGTATAAGGTTTCGGGGGGAGGAGACCCAGTACTTC. Residues: CASSIRFRGEETQYF.

The chain links TRBV5-1 to TRBJ2-5; 12 bases match TRBD2. The ends lost 1 base at V and 4 bases at J; junction bases unmatched: 5. CDR1 SGHRS and CDR2 YFSETQ come from the germline V gene. The CDR3 consists of 16 residues. The CDR3 sequence is CASSLTGTSGRETQYF. DNA of the CDR3: TGCGCCAGCAGCTTGACCGGGACTAGCGGGCGAGAGACCCAGTACTTC. Complete variable domain (other parts from reference TRBV5-1 and TRBJ2-5): KAGVTQTPRYLIKTRGQQVTLSCSPISGHRSVSWYQQTPGQGLQFLFEYFSETQRNKGNFPGRFSGRQFSNSRSEMNVSTLELGDSALYLCASSLTGTSGRETQYFGPGTRLLVL.

This clonotype has ten or more counts. The J gene is TRBJ2-3, the V gene TRBV7-2, with no clear D. The CDR3 covers 11 residues. The germline gives CDR1 SGHTA, CDR2 FQGNSA. V dropped 6 bases and J dropped 3 bases, with 4 bases sitting between them. CDR3 residues: CASRDTDTQYF. CDR3 nucleotides: TGTGCCAGCAGAGATACAGATACGCAGTATTTT. The full variable domain, completed using reference TRBV7-2 and TRBJ2-3, is GAGVSQSPSNKVTEKGKDVELRCDPISGHTALYWYRQSLGQGLEFLIYFQGNSAPDKSGLPSDRFSAERTGGSVSTLTIQRTQQEDSAVYLCASRDTDTQYFGPGTRLTVL.

This clonotype was seen repeatedly, ten times or more. DNA of the CDR3: TGTGCCAGCAGTGACAAAACGGGCGGGGTCGAGCAGTACTTC. Translation gives CASSDKTGGVEQYF. This chain uses TRBV25-1 with TRBJ2-7; D is possibly TRBD2 (6 bases). The CDR3 is made up of 14 amino acids. V shed 3 bases and J shed 6 bases, with 15 bases lying between them. Per the germline V gene, CDR1 is MGHDK and CDR2 is SYGVNS.

This clonotype was observed many times. The chain links TRBV19 to TRBJ1-1; the D is unclear. The CDR3 loop spans 13 amino acids. CDR1 is LNHDA and CDR2 is SQIVND in the germline V gene (reference sequence). Trimming shortened V by 3 bases and J by 2 bases, and 7 bases separated the two germline ends. CDR3 nucleotide sequence: TGTGCCAGTAGTATGGCACTTAACACTGAAGCTTTCTTT. This gives the protein CASSMALNTEAFF.

This clonotype was seen ten or more times. V and J are TRBV6-5 and TRBJ1-1; 9 bases map to TRBD1. Per the germline V gene, CDR1 is MNHEY and CDR2 is SVGAGI. V was pared by 2 bases and J by 4 bases, with 11 bases of the junction left unmatched. The CDR3 consists of 17 residues. In DNA, the CDR3 is TGTGCCAGCAGTTACCCAAGGGACAGGGAAGGGGGCACTGAAGCTTTCTTT. Amino acids: CASSYPRDREGGTEAFF.

The J gene is TRBJ1-1, the V gene TRBV9, with TRBD1 as a possible D gene (6 bases). Trimming removed 0 bases at V and 8 bases at J, with 17 bases between. Germline CDR1 is SGDLS and CDR2 is YYNGEE. This CDR3 is 15 amino acids long. CDR3 nucleotide sequence: TGTGCCAGCAGCGTAGCGGACAGTTGGGGGATCGAAGCTTTCTTT. It yields the protein CASSVADSWGIEAFF.

The genes are TRBV19 and TRBJ1-4, with D uncertain. Germline assignment: CDR1 LNHDA and CDR2 SQIVND (reference sequence). This CDR3 has 14 residues. Trimming cost V 5 bases and J 7 bases, with 14 bases left between them. The CDR3 spells CASSPSGSGEKLFF. The CDR3, as DNA: TGTGCCAGTAGTCCGTCGGGATCGGGTGAAAAACTGTTTTTT.

The sample holds a few counts of this clonotype. The chain links TRBV28 to TRBJ2-5, with TRBD1 as a possible D gene (6 bases). Germline-derived CDR1 and CDR2 are MDHEN and SYDVKM. Trimming cost V 6 bases and J 5 bases, with 10 bases left between them. The CDR3 has 12 amino acids. In DNA form, the CDR3 reads TGTGCCAGCAGCTACAGGGTTGAGACCCAGTACTTC. As protein: CASSYRVETQYF.

The CDR3 reads CASSFRGTSGSRTYEQYF. In DNA, the CDR3 is TGTGCCAGCAGTTTCCGGGGGACTAGCGGGAGTAGGACCTACGAGCAGTACTTC. The rearrangement joins TRBV6-5 to TRBJ2-7; 14 bases fit TRBD2. Looked up from germline, CDR1 is MNHEY and CDR2 is SVGAGI. J lost 2 bases, V lost 4 bases, and 10 bases had no gene match. The CDR3 has 18 amino acids.